A single sample gave rise to the 29 T cell receptor beta chains below, sequenced in a study of lymphopenia after photon versus proton radiotherapy. Produced via immunoSEQ multiplex PCR; TCRdb's table is partial and in-frame only. Of more than 80,000 clones detected, 80% to 90% appear once; the ten largest clones hold over 1.2%. This material consisted of peripheral blood, taken from a patient treated with proton-based radiotherapy. The receptor source for this set is a man in his sixties with pancreatic cancer.

This clone showed up just a few times. The sample contains more than one DNA sequence encoding this CDR3. The gene calls are TRBV7-2 and TRBJ1-4, with unresolved D. V was clipped by 0 bases and J by 3 bases, with 8 bases between them. The CDR3 has 15 amino acids. Germline V lookup: CDR1 SGHTA, CDR2 FQGNSA. The CDR3 DNA reads TGTGCCAGCAGCTTAGCGGGTGGTGCTAATGAAAAACTGTTTTTT. Translating it yields CASSLAGGANEKLFF. Full variable domain (missing parts from reference TRBV7-2 and TRBJ1-4): GAGVSQSPSNKVTEKGKDVELRCDPISGHTALYWYRQSLGQGLEFLIYFQGNSAPDKSGLPSDRFSAERTGGSVSTLTIQRTQQEDSAVYLCASSLAGGANEKLFFGSGTQLSVL.

This chain joins TRBV5-1 and TRBJ2-1, with a weak D call TRBD2 (5 bases). The CDR3 spans 13 residues. The germline gives CDR1 SGHRS, CDR2 YFSETQ. Trimming cost V 0 bases and J 5 bases, with 6 bases left between them. In DNA, the CDR3 is TGCGCCAGCAGCTTGGAGGGAGACAATGAGCAGTTCTTC. Protein sequence: CASSLEGDNEQFF.

The chain has TRBV19 and TRBJ1-1; 7 bases align to TRBD1. The J segment lost 5 bases and the V segment lost 8 bases, leaving 11 bases of the junction unmatched. The CDR3 is made up of 14 amino acids. Germline values: CDR1 LNHDA, CDR2 SQIVND (reference sequence). As DNA, the CDR3 is TGTGCCAGTTCACGCTACGACAGGGCGACTGAAGCTTTCTTT. Amino acids: CASSRYDRATEAFF.

The chain uses TRBV14 and TRBJ1-2; possibly TRBD1 for D (6 bases). Germline lookup yields CDR1 SGHDN and CDR2 FVKESK. V was shortened by 1 base and J by 4 bases, with 7 bases between the two germline ends. The CDR3 loop spans 13 amino acids. The CDR3 region is CASSQGQVYGYTF. CDR3 nucleotide sequence: TGTGCCAGCAGCCAAGGACAGGTCTATGGCTACACCTTC.

The CDR3 reads CASSLYLLAGAPEGGTQYF. DNA of the CDR3: TGTGCCAGCAGCTTGTATTTGTTAGCGGGAGCACCAGAGGGGGGGACCCAGTACTTC. The chain combines TRBV5-6 with TRBJ2-5; 9 positions match TRBD2. Germline values: CDR1 SGHDT, CDR2 YYEEEE. Germline trimming cut 1 base from V and 7 bases from J; bases unmatched to any gene: 20. The CDR3 contains 19 residues.

V gene TRBV2 combines with J gene TRBJ1-4; TRBD1 might be the D (6 bases). The CDR3 sequence is 15 residues long. Trimming removed 4 bases at V and 0 bases at J, with 9 bases between. CDR1 SNHLY and CDR2 FYNNEI come from the germline V gene. The CDR3 loop reads CASSGRGTTNEKLFF. CDR3 coding DNA: TGTGCCAGCAGTGGAAGGGGGACAACTAATGAAAAACTGTTTTTT.

The V and J genes are TRBV28 and TRBJ1-2, with 7 bases lining up with TRBD1. J was trimmed by 2 bases and V by 2 bases; bases with no gene match: 8. Germline V gene lookup returns CDR1 MDHEN and CDR2 SYDVKM. The CDR3 is made up of 16 amino acids. DNA for the CDR3: TGTGCCAGCAGTTTAAATCCTGCGGGACAGAACTATGGCTACACCTTC. Its translation is CASSLNPAGQNYGYTF.

The chain recombines TRBV6-5 with TRBJ1-2; tentative D call: TRBD1 (6 bases). The CDR3 spans 13 residues. V lost 5 bases and J 2 bases, leaving 9 bases between the germline ends. Germline-derived CDR1 and CDR2 are MNHEY and SVGAGI. The CDR3 coding sequence is TGTGCCAGCAGTCGCGGACAGAACTATGGCTACACCTTC. Its protein product is CASSRGQNYGYTF.

This rearrangement joins TRBV27 to TRBJ2-7, with 7 positions matching TRBD1. Germline V gene sequence: CDR1 MNHEY, CDR2 SMNVEV (reference sequence). This CDR3 is 14 amino acids long. After removal of 5 bases from V and 2 bases from J, the junction contained 6 bases not matched to a gene. This CDR3 is CASSRPGQPYEQYF. CDR3 nucleotide sequence: TGTGCCAGCAGTAGACCGGGACAGCCCTACGAGCAGTACTTC.

This chain uses TRBV4-3 with TRBJ2-7; a possible D gene is TRBD2 (5 bases). V shed 0 bases and J shed 7 bases, with 13 bases lying between them. CDR1 is LGHNA, CDR2 YSLEER, per germline. This CDR3 contains 14 residues. The CDR3 coding sequence is TGCGCCAGCAGCCAAGATGTGTCGGGGTATGAGCAGTACTTC. Its protein is CASSQDVSGYEQYF.

The chain recombines TRBV27 with TRBJ1-1, with a weak D call TRBD1 (6 bases). This CDR3 contains 16 residues. Deletions cut 5 bases from V and 5 bases from J, with 21 bases between. Germline-derived CDR1 and CDR2 are MNHEY and SMNVEV (reference sequence). CDR3 bases: TGTGCCAGCAGTAACCCGGTGGGCAGGGGAGAGACTGAAGCTTTCTTT. Its translation: CASSNPVGRGETEAFF.

The chain combines TRBV28 with TRBJ1-5, with a weak D call TRBD1 (6 bases). V was clipped by 6 bases and J by 6 bases, with 15 bases between them. Germline lookup yields CDR1 MDHEN and CDR2 SYDVKM. The CDR3 totals 14 residues. For the CDR3, the DNA is TGTGCCAGCAGCCCAACAGGGTCGGGTCAGCCCCAGCATTTT. Protein sequence: CASSPTGSGQPQHF.

This chain connects TRBV2 to TRBJ2-5; D unclear. In germline, CDR1 is SNHLY, CDR2 FYNNEI. V gave up 5 bases and J gave up 2 bases, with 9 bases separating them. The CDR3 contains 13 residues. The CDR3 protein is CASSLTRQETQYF. The CDR3, as DNA: TGTGCCAGCAGTTTGACACGACAAGAGACCCAGTACTTC.

This clone has only a few counts. The rearrangement uses TRBV18 and TRBJ1-5, with a tentative D call TRBD1 (5 bases). This CDR3 is built from 14 residues. Between the trimmed V and J ends, which lost 3 bases and 7 bases, there was a span of 13 bases. Germline CDR1 is KGHSH and CDR2 is LQKENI. DNA for the CDR3: TGTGCCAGCTCACCGGCCGGGGGGATGCAGCCCCAGCATTTT. Residues: CASSPAGGMQPQHF.

The V and J genes are TRBV6-1 and TRBJ1-3; maybe TRBD1 (5 bases). Trimming pared 5 bases from V and 9 bases from J, leaving 14 bases between. Germline assignment: CDR1 MNHNS and CDR2 SASEGT. The CDR3 is 13 amino acids. The CDR3 reads CASSPRGFATIYF. The CDR3 DNA is TGTGCCAGCAGTCCGCGGGGCTTTGCCACCATATATTTT.

This clone has just one count. V and J are TRBV19 and TRBJ1-1; D is perhaps TRBD1 (6 bases). CDR1 is LNHDA and CDR2 is SQIVND in the germline V gene (reference sequence). The CDR3 runs to 14 residues. The V and J ends lost 3 bases and 2 bases respectively, with 10 bases between them. CDR3 bases: TGTGCCAGTAGTATCGACAGGATTAACACTGAAGCTTTCTTT. This codes for CASSIDRINTEAFF.

The CDR3 sequence: CASSFTGRSSYEQYF. CDR3 nucleotide sequence: TGTGCCAGCAGCTTTACGGGCAGAAGTTCCTACGAGCAGTACTTC. This sequence joins TRBV5-4 and TRBJ2-7; D remains unclear. Germline V gene data show CDR1 as SGHNT and CDR2 as YYREEE (reference sequence). The CDR3 is 15 amino acids. Deletions cut 2 bases from V and 1 base from J, with 13 bases between.

The genes are TRBV7-8 and TRBJ1-5; 10 positions agree with TRBD1. V was pared by 8 bases and J by 0 bases, with 7 bases of the junction left unmatched. The CDR3 contains 16 residues. Germline assignment: CDR1 SGHVS and CDR2 FQNEAQ. The chain's CDR3 is CASAGQGVYSNQPQHF. The DNA of the CDR3 is TGTGCCAGCGCAGGACAGGGGGTTTATAGCAATCAGCCCCAGCATTTT.

The chain uses TRBV7-2 and TRBJ1-1, with D perhaps matching TRBD1 (6 bases). Germline V CDR1 and CDR2: SGHTA, FQGNSA. Between the trimmed V and J ends, which lost 4 bases and 0 bases, there was a span of 12 bases. This CDR3 has 15 residues. CDR3 coding DNA: TGTGCCAGCAGCTCCGGGACACGACTGAACACTGAAGCTTTCTTT. It translates to CASSSGTRLNTEAFF.

The genes are TRBV27 and TRBJ2-7; 8 nucleotides match TRBD2. Germline V gene sequence: CDR1 MNHEY, CDR2 SMNVEV (reference sequence). The CDR3 has 18 amino acids. The J segment lost 7 bases and the V segment lost 4 bases, leaving 21 bases of the junction unmatched. The CDR3 DNA sequence: TGTGCCAGCAGTTCTTTAGGTATTAGCGGGACCGCAACGGGGGAGCAGTACTTC. Translation: CASSSLGISGTATGEQYF.

The chain links TRBV5-1 to TRBJ2-7; the D gene is possibly TRBD2 (6 bases). With 0 bases removed from V and 2 bases from J, the gap between germline ends came to 9 bases. Germline values: CDR1 SGHRS, CDR2 YFSETQ. This CDR3 spans 14 amino acids. CDR3 DNA: TGCGCCAGCAGCTTGGCTCCGGGAGCCTACGAGCAGTACTTC. As protein: CASSLAPGAYEQYF.

This chain joins TRBV29-1 and TRBJ2-7, with D maybe TRBD1 (5 bases). The CDR3 sequence is 12 residues long. Trimming took 4 bases from V and 5 from J, leaving 12 bases between them. CDR1 and CDR2 from the germline V gene are SQVTM and ANQGSEA. CDR3 sequence: CSVGPGPHEQYF. The DNA of the CDR3 is TGCAGCGTTGGCCCAGGGCCCCACGAGCAGTACTTC.

The chain joins TRBV30 to TRBJ1-2; the D is unclear. V was trimmed by 1 base and J by 6 bases, leaving 12 bases between them. CDR1 and CDR2 from the germline V gene are GTSNPN and SVGIG (reference sequence). CDR3 length equals 13 residues. The DNA of the CDR3 is TGTGCCTGGAGTGACTCTCCGAGAAATGGCTACACCTTC. This codes for CAWSDSPRNGYTF.

This rearrangement joins TRBV28 to TRBJ2-3; 8 nucleotides agree with TRBD2. CDR3 length equals 15 residues. Per germline, CDR1 MDHEN and CDR2 SYDVKM. V lost 7 bases and J lost 6; bases outside the gene matches: 12. The CDR3 DNA sequence: TGTGCCAGCAACGCGGGAGGCTCCGCACGGGATACGCAGTATTTT. It translates to CASNAGGSARDTQYF.

The chain combines TRBV7-2 with TRBJ1-4; D uncertain. The germline CDR1 and CDR2 sequences are SGHTA and FQGNSA. This CDR3 contains 15 residues. V was shortened by 3 bases and J by 0 bases, with 8 bases between the two germline ends. DNA of the CDR3: TGTGCCAGCAGCTTGGGAGGACCAACTAATGAAAAACTGTTTTTT. This translates into CASSLGGPTNEKLFF.

This chain links TRBV15 with TRBJ2-7; D perhaps matches TRBD2 (6 bases). CDR3 length equals 15 residues. V shed 2 bases and J shed 3 bases, with 14 bases lying between them. In germline, CDR1 is LNHNV, CDR2 YYDKDF (reference sequence). As DNA, the CDR3 is TGTGCCACCAGCAGATCTAGCGCTGGGAGCTACGAGCAGTACTTC. As protein: CATSRSSAGSYEQYF.

The rearrangement links TRBV27 to TRBJ1-3; D gene ambiguous. Germline V gives CDR1 MNHEY, CDR2 SMNVEV (reference sequence). The CDR3 sequence is 14 residues long. V lost 5 bases, J lost 6 bases, and 14 bases lay in between. The CDR3 is CASSPHGEENTIYF. For the CDR3, the DNA is TGTGCCAGCAGTCCCCACGGGGAGGAAAACACCATATATTTT.

This clone appeared once. In nucleotides, the CDR3 is TGTGCCAGCAGTCTTAGCGCCCCGCAGTTCTTC. Protein product: CASSLSAPQFF. This rearrangement joins TRBV28 to TRBJ2-1, with D possibly matching TRBD2 (5 bases). The CDR3 extends over 11 amino acids. Germline loops: CDR1 MDHEN, CDR2 SYDVKM. V gave up 5 bases and J gave up 12 bases, with 11 bases separating them.

This clone was seen once. The V and J genes are TRBV11-2 and TRBJ1-2; 9 bases align to TRBD1. The germline gives CDR1 SGHAT, CDR2 FQNNGV. J was trimmed by 4 bases and V by 3 bases; bases with no gene match: 6. The CDR3 totals 15 residues. CDR3 bases: TGTGCCAGCAGCTTCGGGACAGGGTTAAGCTATGGCTACACCTTC. It codes for CASSFGTGLSYGYTF.